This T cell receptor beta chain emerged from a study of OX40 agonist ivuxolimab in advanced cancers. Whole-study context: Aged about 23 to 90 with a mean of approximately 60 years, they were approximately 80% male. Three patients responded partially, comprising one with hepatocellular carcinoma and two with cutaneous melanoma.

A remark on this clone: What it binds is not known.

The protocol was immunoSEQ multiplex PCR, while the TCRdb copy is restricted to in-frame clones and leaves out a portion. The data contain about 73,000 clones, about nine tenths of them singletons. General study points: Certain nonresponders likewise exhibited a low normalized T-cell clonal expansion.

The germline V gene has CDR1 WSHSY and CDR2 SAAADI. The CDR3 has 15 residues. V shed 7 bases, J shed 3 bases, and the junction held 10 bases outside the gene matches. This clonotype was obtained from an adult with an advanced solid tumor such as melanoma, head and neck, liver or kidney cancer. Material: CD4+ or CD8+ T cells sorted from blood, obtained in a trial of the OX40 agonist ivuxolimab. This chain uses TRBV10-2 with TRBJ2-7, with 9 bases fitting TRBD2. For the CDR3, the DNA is TGCGCCAGCATCCCCCCTAGCGGGGCATTCTACGAGCAGTACTTC. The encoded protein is CASIPPSGAFYEQYF.